These 26 T cell receptor beta chains were all obtained from the same sample, sequenced in a study of CDR3 diversity in severe acne. TCRdb itself ran the PCR reads through MiXCR, one entry per CDR3 protein. Altogether tens of thousands of distinct CDR3 sequences are present, under 65% being singletons, with the ten largest covering more than 13%. The specimen sequenced was blood. The receptor source for this set is a male donor in good health, without acne.

This chain joins TRBV7-3 and TRBJ1-6, with D maybe TRBD1 (6 bases). The V gene lost 7 bases and the J gene lost 8 bases, with 15 bases spanning the gap. This CDR3 comprises 14 residues. Germline V gene sequence: CDR1 SGHTA, CDR2 FQGTGA. Written as DNA, the CDR3 is TGTGCCAGCACCCGGGACAATGAAGATTCACCCCTCCACTTT. It specifies CASTRDNEDSPLHF.

The chain recombines TRBV5-1 with TRBJ2-7, with a weak D call TRBD1 (6 bases). Trimming cost V 0 bases and J 3 bases, with 7 bases left between them. CDR1 SGHRS and CDR2 YFSETQ come from the germline V gene. The CDR3 has 13 residues. CDR3 in amino acids: CASSLDRDYEQYF. The CDR3, as DNA: TGCGCCAGCAGCTTGGACAGGGACTACGAGCAGTACTTC.

In this sample, this clonotype turned up many times. This rearrangement joins TRBV7-9 to TRBJ1-3; D perhaps matches TRBD1 (6 bases). The CDR3 contains 16 residues. V was trimmed by 2 bases and J by 2 bases, leaving 13 bases between them. Germline loops: CDR1 SEHNR, CDR2 FQNEAQ (reference sequence). CDR3 protein: CASSLSVTGAGNTIYF. The CDR3 DNA sequence: TGTGCCAGCAGCTTAAGTGTGACAGGAGCTGGAAACACCATATATTTT.

This clonotype was seen only a few times. The rearrangement links TRBV9 to TRBJ2-5; possible D gene TRBD2, 5 bases. CDR1 SGDLS and CDR2 YYNGEE come from the germline V gene. CDR3 length: 15 amino acids. V lost 0 bases and J 2 bases, leaving 11 bases between the germline ends. CDR3 sequence: CASSVGGPQQETQYF. CDR3 nucleotide sequence: TGTGCCAGCAGCGTAGGAGGGCCACAACAAGAGACCCAGTACTTC.

V gene TRBV29-1 combines with J gene TRBJ2-3; D is uncertain. The V gene lost 8 bases and the J gene lost 0 bases, with 9 bases spanning the gap. The CDR3 is 12 amino acids. Germline V CDR1 and CDR2: SQVTM, ANQGSEA. The CDR3 DNA is TGCAGCCTCCGACCTAGCACAGATACGCAGTATTTT. This encodes CSLRPSTDTQYF.

As for this clonotype: One end of the junction fails to match germline, which may point to a read error. The chain is built from TRBV20-1 and TRBJ2-7; 9 nucleotides line up with TRBD1. This CDR3 has 12 residues. Germline CDR1 is DFQATT and CDR2 is SNEGSKA (reference sequence). In DNA, the CDR3 is TGCAGTGCTAGCGGGGACAGGGTTGGGGTCAACTTC. Residues: CSASGDRVGVNF.

This clonotype was observed once. V usage is TRBV2 and J usage is TRBJ1-1; unclear D gene. V was cut by 5 bases and J by 3 bases, with 13 bases left in between. This CDR3 contains 14 residues. Germline CDR1 and CDR2: SNHLY and FYNNEI. CDR3 amino acids: CASSLWGADTEAFF. Written as DNA, the CDR3 is TGTGCCAGCAGTCTTTGGGGTGCCGACACTGAAGCTTTCTTT. Variable domain in full (rest from reference TRBV2 and TRBJ1-1): EPEVTQTPSHQVTQMGQEVILRCVPISNHLYFYWYRQILGQKVEFLVSFYNNEISEKSEIFDDQFSVERPDGSNFTLKIRSTKLEDSAMYFCASSLWGADTEAFFGQGTRLTVV.

CDR3 in amino acids: CASSLSGQGYGYTF. As DNA, the CDR3 is TGTGCCAGCAGTTTATCGGGACAGGGCTATGGCTACACCTTC. This chain connects TRBV12-3 or TRBV12-4 to TRBJ1-2, with TRBD1 matching over 9 bases. This CDR3 is built from 14 residues. J was trimmed by 4 bases and V by 2 bases; bases with no gene match: 2.

This clonotype was seen just once. V is TRBV11-1 and J is TRBJ2-2; TRBD1 aligns across 8 bases. The V segment lost 4 bases and the J segment 6 bases; nucleotides outside the gene matches: 4. There are 14 residues in the CDR3. The V gene's germline CDR1 is SGHAT and CDR2 FQDESV (reference sequence). The CDR3 DNA follows: TGTGCCAGCAGCTACGGACAGGGAGCCGGGGAGCTGTTTTTT. This codes for CASSYGQGAGELFF.

This clonotype was seen once. The rearrangement uses TRBV5-1 and TRBJ1-6, with a weak D call TRBD1 (6 bases). V lost 5 bases and J lost 8, with 20 bases in between. This CDR3 is 16 amino acids long. The germline V gene encodes CDR1 SGHRS and CDR2 YFSETQ. The chain's CDR3 is CASSRDGDNSHSPLHF. CDR3 in DNA: TGCGCCAGCAGTCGAGACGGGGACAATTCCCATTCACCCCTCCACTTT.

The chain combines TRBV2 with TRBJ2-2; 9 bases line up with TRBD1. Germline values: CDR1 SNHLY, CDR2 FYNNEI. The CDR3 consists of 13 residues. The V and J ends lost 6 bases and 5 bases, in that order; junction bases with no gene match: 1. The chain's CDR3 is CASRGTGTGELFF. Here the CDR3 DNA reads TGTGCCAGCAGGGGGACAGGGACCGGGGAGCTGTTTTTT.

The chain couples TRBV11-2 to TRBJ2-3; 11 positions match TRBD2. Germline V gene sequence: CDR1 SGHAT, CDR2 FQNNGV. The CDR3 is 17 residues long. The J segment lost 1 base and the V segment lost 1 base, leaving 4 bases of the junction unmatched. CDR3 DNA: TGTGCCAGCAGCTTAGGCCTTAGCGGGGGGGGCACAGATACGCAGTATTTT. Amino acids: CASSLGLSGGGTDTQYF. Using reference TRBV11-2 and TRBJ2-3 for the parts outside the CDR3, the full variable domain is EAGVAQSPRYKIIEKRQSVAFWCNPISGHATLYWYQQILGQGPKLLIQFQNNGVVDDSQLPKDRFSAERLKGVDSTLKIQPAKLEDSAVYLCASSLGLSGGGTDTQYFGPGTRLTVL.

This clonotype was recorded many times. The V call is TRBV25-1, the J call TRBJ1-2; D uncertain. The germline V gene encodes CDR1 MGHDK and CDR2 SYGVNS. Deletions cut 8 bases from V and 1 base from J, with 2 bases between. The CDR3 runs to 10 residues. CDR3 nucleotides: TGTGCCAGCCATAACTATGGCTACACCTTC. Translating gives CASHNYGYTF.

In this sample, this clonotype turned up a few times. This chain connects TRBV6-5 to TRBJ1-2; 8 bases line up with TRBD1. Trimming cost V 2 bases and J 6 bases; bases outside gene matches: 2. In germline, CDR1 is MNHEY, CDR2 SVGAGI. This CDR3 is built from 13 residues. DNA of the CDR3: TGTGCCAGCAGTTACGCCAGGGGGCATGGCTACACCTTC. As protein: CASSYARGHGYTF.

The V and J genes are TRBV13 and TRBJ2-7, with D unresolved. V dropped 6 bases and J dropped 5 bases, with 17 bases sitting between them. The CDR3 covers 14 residues. The germline V gene encodes CDR1 PRHDT and CDR2 FYEKMQ (reference sequence). The CDR3 here is CASSYSRGSNEQYF. CDR3 nucleotides: TGTGCCAGCAGTTACTCGAGAGGCAGCAACGAGCAGTACTTC.

In its sample, this clonotype was seen many times. The J gene is TRBJ2-3, the V gene TRBV4-2; D uncertain. Deletions cut 4 bases from V and 1 base from J, with 9 bases between. Germline values: CDR1 LGHNA, CDR2 YNFKEQ. The CDR3 has 14 amino acids. CDR3 DNA sequence: TGTGCCAGCAGCCCATTGGTGGGCACAGATACGCAGTATTTT. It translates to CASSPLVGTDTQYF.

This clonotype was seen at least ten times. This chain joins TRBV6-2 or TRBV6-3 and TRBJ1-5; 7 bases align to TRBD1. CDR1 and CDR2 from the germline V gene are MNHEY and SVGEGT. The CDR3 has 19 residues. J lost 3 bases, V lost 0 bases, and 14 bases had no gene match. DNA of the CDR3: TGTGCCAGCAGTTACTCCAAGACAGGGACGGGCTGGATCAATCAGCCCCAGCATTTT. It translates to CASSYSKTGTGWINQPQHF.

This chain links TRBV7-3 with TRBJ1-2, with TRBD1 matching 8 bases. The V and J ends lost 5 bases and 7 bases, in that order; junction bases with no gene match: 12. Germline V gene data show CDR1 as SGHTA and CDR2 as FQGTGA. The CDR3 covers 15 residues. CDR3 residues: CASSHRQGRDGGYTF. The CDR3 DNA sequence: TGTGCCAGCAGCCATAGACAGGGGCGAGATGGTGGCTACACCTTC.

The chain carries TRBV9 and TRBJ2-2; 10 nucleotides align to TRBD2. The CDR3 is 16 amino acids. J was trimmed by 2 bases and V by 0 bases; bases with no gene match: 1. Germline CDR1 is SGDLS and CDR2 is YYNGEE. CDR3 DNA: TGTGCCAGCAGCGTAGGACTAGCGGGTAACACCGGGGAGCTGTTTTTT. Amino acid sequence: CASSVGLAGNTGELFF.

The sample holds a few counts of this clonotype. The chain is built from TRBV15 and TRBJ2-7, with D possibly TRBD2 on 6 matching bases. Trimming took off 3 bases at V and 4 bases at J, with 16 bases between the two ends. There are 15 residues in the CDR3. Germline-derived CDR1 and CDR2 are LNHNV and YYDKDF (reference sequence). CDR3 bases: TGTGCCACCAGCAGTGAAAGAGCGGAGGGGTACGAGCAGTACTTC. Its protein is CATSSERAEGYEQYF.

The sample holds a few counts of this clonotype. The rearrangement links TRBV2 to TRBJ2-5, with TRBD2 identical over 9 bases. Germline CDR1 reads SNHLY; CDR2 reads FYNNEI. V lost 6 bases, J lost 5 bases, and 19 bases stayed unmatched. CDR3 size: 18 residues. DNA for the CDR3: TGTGCCAGCAGCCGTCTTGCGGCTAGCGGGACTCGGGGGGAGACCCAGTACTTC. It translates to CASSRLAASGTRGETQYF.

This clonotype was counted many times. The rearrangement uses TRBV13 and TRBJ2-7, with 11 bases lining up with TRBD2. CDR3 size: 14 residues. Germline assignment: CDR1 PRHDT and CDR2 FYEKMQ (reference sequence). Trimming removed 5 bases from V and 3 bases from J; junction bases left unmatched: 3. CDR3 nucleotide sequence: TGTGCCAGCAGCCCCGGGACTAGCGGCTACGAGCAGTACTTC. As protein: CASSPGTSGYEQYF.

This clonotype was recorded a few times. The chain uses TRBV24-1 and TRBJ1-2; D is uncertain. The CDR3 length is 11 residues. The germline gives CDR1 KGHDR, CDR2 SFDVKD. Trimming pared 3 bases from V and 8 bases from J, leaving 6 bases between. This chain's CDR3 is CATSDPIGYTF. The DNA for the CDR3 is TGTGCCACCAGTGATCCTATCGGCTACACCTTC.

V gene TRBV7-9 combines with J gene TRBJ2-6, with D uncertain. The germline V gene has CDR1 SEHNR and CDR2 FQNEAQ (reference sequence). The CDR3 spans 17 residues. The V and J ends lost 5 bases and 0 bases respectively, with 14 bases between them. The CDR3 region is CASSPQDPPSGANVLTF. CDR3 coding DNA: TGTGCCAGCAGCCCTCAGGACCCGCCCTCTGGGGCCAACGTCCTGACTTTC. The variable domain in full, with the rest retrieved from reference TRBV7-9 and TRBJ2-6, is DTGVSQNPRHKITKRGQNVTFRCDPISEHNRLYWYRQTLGQGPEFLTYFQNEAQLEKSRLLSDRFSAERPKGSFSTLEIQRTEQGDSAMYLCASSPQDPPSGANVLTFGAGSRLTVL.

This clonotype was seen many times. The rearrangement joins TRBV2 to TRBJ1-1; tentatively, D is TRBD1 (5 bases). V was clipped by 5 bases and J by 2 bases, with 15 bases between them. CDR1 is SNHLY and CDR2 is FYNNEI in the germline V gene. This CDR3 is 15 amino acids long. CDR3 loop: CASSLPVDRNTEAFF. CDR3 coding DNA: TGTGCCAGCAGTTTACCCGTAGACAGAAACACTGAAGCTTTCTTT. The full variable domain, in which reference TRBV2 and TRBJ1-1 provide the parts outside the CDR3, is EPEVTQTPSHQVTQMGQEVILRCVPISNHLYFYWYRQILGQKVEFLVSFYNNEISEKSEIFDDQFSVERPDGSNFTLKIRSTKLEDSAMYFCASSLPVDRNTEAFFGQGTRLTVV.

At least ten counts were recorded for this clonotype. The chain combines TRBV7-2 with TRBJ2-3, with 8 bases aligning to TRBD2. Germline CDR1 is SGHTA and CDR2 is FQGNSA. Trimming at V came to 2 bases and at J to 9 bases, leaving 7 bases not matched to a gene. The CDR3 consists of 14 residues. The CDR3 sequence: CASSLSAGGGTQYF. The CDR3 bases are TGTGCCAGCAGCTTATCGGCGGGGGGAGGGACGCAGTATTTT.